This T cell receptor beta chain was sequenced for a study of identical twins. TCRdb redid the calling of the 5' RACE reads with MiXCR, one entry per CDR3 protein. The repertoire includes 270,000 or so distinct CDR3 sequences, roughly 8% of them detected once, and around 3% sits in the top ten. In its sample, this clonotype was seen many times. Its antigen is still unknown. Whole-study findings and limits: Because invariant MAIT and iNKT cells could be present, zero-insertion analyses could be partly confounded. In drawing conclusions, the study used cross-sectional statistical analysis and did not follow the same donors. Reduced insertions were recorded for abundant cord blood beta clonotypes, with no such pattern in memory repertoires.

Trimming cost V 3 bases and J 4 bases; bases outside gene matches: 11. CDR3 length: 17 residues. From germline, CDR1 is KGHDR and CDR2 SFDVKD. This sample was also put to use in a study of yellow fever vaccine responses in identical twins. That report adds: Twins' vaccine T cell responses were reported to seem partly convergent and partly personalized.

The sequence derives from a woman aged 18-29 years in good health. The V and J genes are TRBV24-1 and TRBJ2-1; 7 bases agree with TRBD2. The sample consisted of CD8+ T cells sorted from blood. CDR3 bases: TGTGCCACCAGTGATATCGCTAGCGGCAGCACATACAATGAGCAGTTCTTC. Translated: CATSDIASGSTYNEQFF.